These 14 T cell receptor beta chains were all obtained from the same sample, sequenced in a study of blood T cells in healthy people across ages. PCR was performed a second time for about 7 to 12 cycles using a sample-barcoded 5' primer and a J-beta primer mix. TCRdb ran MiXCR on the 5' RACE reads and lists one entry per CDR3 protein. The table lists about 930,000 distinct CDR3 sequences, 25% to 30% of them singletons. The sample was also linked to a second study, of T cells of mothers and their children.

Sequenced input: blood. The source of these receptors is a woman aged 40-49 years in good health.

The chain recombines TRBV28 with TRBJ1-2; tentative D call: TRBD1 (5 bases). Trimming stripped 7 bases from V and 8 bases from J, with 17 bases between. The CDR3 spans 13 residues. Germline CDR1 and CDR2: MDHEN and SYDVKM. CDR3 amino acids: CASTLEGFRGYTF. CDR3 nucleotide sequence: TGTGCCAGCACTCTTGAGGGGTTCCGAGGCTACACCTTC.

The chain combines TRBV29-1 with TRBJ1-1; D is unresolved. Germline values: CDR1 SQVTM, CDR2 ANQGSEA. V lost 2 bases and J lost 7, with 11 bases in between. This CDR3 is built from 12 residues. The CDR3 protein is CSVESSRHEAFF. CDR3 DNA sequence: TGCAGCGTTGAATCTTCAAGGCATGAAGCTTTCTTT.

Many counts were recorded for this clonotype. The V and J genes are TRBV6-2 or TRBV6-3 and TRBJ2-7; 10 bases are a match to TRBD2. From germline, CDR1 is MNHEY and CDR2 SVGEGT. The CDR3 consists of 15 residues. The junction had 6 bases not matched to a gene; V was cut back by 4 bases and J by 3 bases. The CDR3, as DNA: TGTGCCAGCAGTTTCGGGACTAGCGTAGACTACGAGCAGTACTTC. It yields the protein CASSFGTSVDYEQYF.

The gene calls are TRBV20-1 and TRBJ2-3, with 8 bases identical to TRBD1. The CDR3 has 14 residues. Germline V gene sequence: CDR1 DFQATT, CDR2 SNEGSKA (reference sequence). V gave up 7 bases and J gave up 1 base; unmatched junction bases: 7. CDR3 nucleotides: TGCAGTGTCGCGGGCAGGGGGCGCACAGATACGCAGTATTTT. It yields the protein CSVAGRGRTDTQYF.

Only a few counts were recorded for this clonotype. A read error may explain this, as a much larger clone is one base away. The chain links TRBV28 to TRBJ2-7; D perhaps matches TRBD1 (6 bases). CDR1 and CDR2 from the germline V gene are MDHEN and SYDVKM. Trimming stripped 5 bases from V and 3 bases from J, with 17 bases between. This CDR3 has 15 residues. The CDR3 nucleotides read TGTGCCAGCAGTCCCCCAACAGGGACCCTCTACGAGCAGTACTTC. Its translation is CASSPPTGTLYEQYF. Full variable domain (outside the CDR3, taken from reference TRBV28 and TRBJ2-7): DVKVTQSSRYLVKRTGEKVFLECVQDMDHENMFWYRQDPGLGLRLIYFSYDVKMKEKGDIPEGYSVSREKKERFSLILESASTNQTSMYLCASSPPTGTLYEQYFGPGTRLTVT.

This clonotype was seen a handful of times. The chain couples TRBV12-3 or TRBV12-4 to TRBJ2-2, with D possibly being TRBD2 (7 bases). The CDR3 spans 16 residues. Trimming took 6 bases from V and 4 from J, leaving 18 bases between them. CDR3 DNA sequence: TGTGCCAGCAGCCCCCGTGGGGGGGGCGGCACCGGGGAGCTGTTTTTT. Translating gives CASSPRGGGGTGELFF.

The V call is TRBV7-6, the J call TRBJ2-5; D may be TRBD1 (5 bases). In germline, CDR1 is SGHVS, CDR2 FNYEAQ. The length of the CDR3 is 13 residues. V shed 5 bases and J shed 5 bases, with 12 bases lying between them. Here the CDR3 reads CASSRGHEETQYF. CDR3 sequence (DNA): TGTGCCAGCAGCCGAGGACACGAGGAGACCCAGTACTTC.

This clonotype appeared a few times. This CDR3 reads CASSHFSGANVLTF. DNA for the CDR3: TGTGCCAGCAGCCACTTCTCTGGGGCCAACGTCCTGACTTTC. This chain connects TRBV14 to TRBJ2-6, with no clear D. The CDR3 is 14 amino acids. Germline CDR1 reads SGHDN; CDR2 reads FVKESK. Trimming stripped 3 bases from V and 0 bases from J, with 3 bases between.

The chain employs TRBV7-9 and TRBJ1-4; 8 bases agree with TRBD1. Per the germline V gene, CDR1 is SEHNR and CDR2 is FQNEAQ (reference sequence). CDR3 length: 16 amino acids. V shed 4 bases and J 7 bases; nucleotides not matched to a gene: 11. The CDR3 sequence is CASSSMDREVSEKLFF. The CDR3 coding sequence is TGTGCCAGCAGCTCAATGGACAGGGAAGTTAGTGAAAAACTGTTTTTT.

This sequence joins TRBV5-6 and TRBJ1-5; 7 nucleotides match TRBD1. Germline V gives CDR1 SGHDT, CDR2 YYEEEE. J was trimmed by 2 bases and V by 3 bases; bases with no gene match: 8. CDR3 length equals 16 residues. The chain's CDR3 is CASSWRQGGGNQPQHF. Here the CDR3 DNA reads TGTGCCAGCAGCTGGAGACAGGGAGGAGGCAATCAGCCCCAGCATTTT. Full variable domain (remainder filled in from reference TRBV5-6 and TRBJ1-5): DAGVTQSPTHLIKTRGQQVTLRCSPKSGHDTVSWYQQALGQGPQFIFQYYEEEERQRGNFPDRFSGHQFPNYSSELNVNALLLGDSALYLCASSWRQGGGNQPQHFGDGTRLSIL.

This chain links TRBV20-1 with TRBJ2-7; 12 bases line up with TRBD2. Germline CDR1 is DFQATT and CDR2 is SNEGSKA (reference sequence). The CDR3 has 17 amino acids. V trimming: 0 bases; J trimming: 2 bases; junction bases outside the gene matches: 8. In DNA, the CDR3 is TGCAGTGCTAGAGATCCGACTAGCGGGGGCTCGGCCTACGAGCAGTACTTC. Its translation is CSARDPTSGGSAYEQYF.

To note about this clonotype: Germline and junction disagree at one end, which may indicate a read error. The chain joins TRBV15 to TRBJ2-5, with TRBD2 matching 7 bases. Germline CDR1 is LNHNV and CDR2 is YYDKDF (reference sequence). CDR3 length: 14 residues. In DNA, the CDR3 is TGTACCACCAGCGGGACCAGATTCCAAGAGACCCAGTACTTC. It specifies CTTSGTRFQETQYF.

To note about this clonotype: A read error may be the cause here, since a much bigger clone is one base away. The rearrangement links TRBV29-1 to TRBJ2-5, with a possible D match to TRBD1 (5 bases). The CDR3 contains 13 residues. Germline V gene data show CDR1 as SQVTM and CDR2 as ANQGSEA. In nucleotides, the CDR3 is TGCAGCGCCCGACCAGGGCAGCAAGAGGCCCAGTACTTC. Protein product: CSARPGQQEAQYF. Filled out from reference TRBV29-1 and TRBJ2-5, the complete variable domain reads SAVISQKPSRDICQRGTSLTIQCQVDSQVTMMFWYRQQPGQSLTLIATANQGSEATYESGFVIDKFPISRPNLTFSTLTVSNMSPEDSSIYLCSARPGQQEAQYFGPGTRLLVL.

This clonotype was seen a few times. The chain links TRBV28 to TRBJ1-1; a possible D gene is TRBD1 (5 bases). Deletions cut 5 bases from V and 0 bases from J, with 16 bases between. Germline CDR1 is MDHEN and CDR2 is SYDVKM. The CDR3 spans 16 residues. Here the CDR3 DNA reads TGTGCCAGCAGTAGCGGGGCAGGGCTCATGAACACTGAAGCTTTCTTT. Translating it yields CASSSGAGLMNTEAFF.